This is a list of T cell receptor beta chains from one sample in a study of T cells in pancreatic ductal adenocarcinoma. The method was immunoSEQ multiplex PCR; TCRdb's version includes in-frame clones alone and lacks a portion of them. The profile shows roughly 100,000 clones, around 96% of them singletons. The sample consisted of PBMCs. These receptors came from a human donor with pancreatic ductal adenocarcinoma. Both conserved end residues are part of each CDR3. The D gene is left open where the match is weak. Clone size is stated in some rows and not others, as once, few, many or a class when expanded.

cdr3_nt	cdr3_aa	clone_size	v_call	j_call	d_call
TGCGCCAGCAGCGCCGGGGGGCTCAACTCCTACGAGCAGTACTTC	CASSAGGLNSYEQYF	NA	TRBV5-1	TRBJ2-7	NA
TGCGCCAGCAGCTTACAGGGGCCCTACGAGCAGTACTTC	CASSLQGPYEQYF	once	TRBV5-1	TRBJ2-7	TRBD1
TGTGCCAGTATAGGAGGGAGTTTGAACACCGGGGAGCTGTTTTTT	CASIGGSLNTGELFF	NA	TRBV19	TRBJ2-2	NA
TGTGCCACCCCGCCCGTAGGGGCTCGGGATACGCAGTATTTT	CATPPVGARDTQYF	NA	TRBV7-4	TRBJ2-3	NA
TGTGCCAGCAGCTTAGTGGGGGGACTAGCGGGAGGGCAAGAGACCCAGTACTTC	CASSLVGGLAGGQETQYF	NA	TRBV7-2	TRBJ2-5	TRBD2
TGTGCCAGCAGCTACCTGCCCTCGGACACTGAAGCTTTCTTT	CASSYLPSDTEAFF	NA	TRBV7-3	TRBJ1-1	NA
TGTGCCTGGAGCCCTTTCGGGAATAGCTATGGCTACACCTTC	CAWSPFGNSYGYTF	NA	TRBV30	TRBJ1-2	NA
TGTGCCAGTAGCCGACTTGGAAACACCATATATTTT	CASSRLGNTIYF	NA	TRBV19	TRBJ1-3	NA
TGTGCCAGCAGCTCAACTAGCGGGAGTGACCCTTCCTACGAGCAGTACTTC	CASSSTSGSDPSYEQYF	once	TRBV7-8	TRBJ2-7	TRBD2
TGTGCCAGCAGCCAACAGGGGGCCCACACCGGGGAGCTGTTTTTT	CASSQQGAHTGELFF	NA	TRBV11-3	TRBJ2-2	TRBD1
TGTGCCAGTAGTCCCGGGTCGCCCCATGAGCAGTTCTTC	CASSPGSPHEQFF	NA	TRBV19	TRBJ2-1	NA
TGTGCCAGCAGCTTAGAGCAGGGGTTCGGGGAAAAACTGTTTTTT	CASSLEQGFGEKLFF	few	TRBV5-5	TRBJ1-4	NA
TGTGCTAGCAGCTTAGGTCTTGGACAGGGGGCCGATGAGCAGTTCTTC	CASSLGLGQGADEQFF	NA	TRBV7-7	TRBJ2-1	TRBD1
TGTGCCAGCAGCCTCGTAGTTGGACAGGGGGCTGGTCAGCCCCAGCATTTT	CASSLVVGQGAGQPQHF	NA	TRBV7-9	TRBJ1-5	TRBD1
TGTGCCAGCAGCCCACTGATGACTAGCGAACCAGATACGCAGTATTTT	CASSPLMTSEPDTQYF	NA	TRBV5-8	TRBJ2-3	TRBD2
TGTGCCAGCAGCCAGACTAACACTGAAGCTTTCTTT	CASSQTNTEAFF	NA	TRBV28	TRBJ1-1	NA
TGTGCCAGCAGTCCCTTCGGCACTGAAGCTTTCTTT	CASSPFGTEAFF	NA	TRBV6-6	TRBJ1-1	NA
TGTGCCTGGAGTGCCCAGGGGGCGGACACCGGGGAGCTGTTTTTT	CAWSAQGADTGELFF	NA	TRBV30	TRBJ2-2	TRBD1
TGTGCCAGCAGTTTACTAGCGGGAGATGAGACCCAGTACTTC	CASSLLAGDETQYF	NA	TRBV28	TRBJ2-5	TRBD2